This T cell receptor beta chain was retrieved from a study of shared clonotypes between healthy human individuals. As for the study in general: Sampling drew on donors who were a couple of women and a few men aged 18 to 49. Regarding the study as a whole: The generation probabilities recorded for non-shared clonotypes fell below those of clonotypes shared by all four donors.

Germline V gene sequence: CDR1 SGHAT, CDR2 FQNNGV. Trimming shortened V by 3 bases and J by 3 bases, and 5 bases separated the two germline ends. There are 13 residues in the CDR3. Generated by immunoSEQ multiplex PCR, the TCRdb table keeps only in-frame clones and is missing some. The sample includes about 960,000 clones, about three quarters of them seen just once. A note on this clone: As yet, its antigen is unknown. A far more abundant clone sits one base away, making this likely a read error. Other nucleotide sequences in the sample specify the same CDR3.

In the CD4+ fraction, cells were divided into CD45RA+ naive and CD45RA-negative memory subsets. This chain connects TRBV11-2 to TRBJ2-2, with D hard to call. The material sequenced was memory CD4+ T cells sorted from blood. Regarding subset: CD45RA-negative fraction. This clonotype originated in a man aged 18 to 29 in good health. The CDR3 loop reads CASSLGYTGELFF. The CDR3 nucleotides are TGTGCCAGCAGCTTGGGGTACACCGGGGAGCTGTTTTTT. The variable domain in full, with the rest retrieved from reference TRBV11-2 and TRBJ2-2, is EAGVAQSPRYKIIEKRQSVAFWCNPISGHATLYWYQQILGQGPKLLIQFQNNGVVDDSQLPKDRFSAERLKGVDSTLKIQPAKLEDSAVYLCASSLGYTGELFFGEGSRLTVL.